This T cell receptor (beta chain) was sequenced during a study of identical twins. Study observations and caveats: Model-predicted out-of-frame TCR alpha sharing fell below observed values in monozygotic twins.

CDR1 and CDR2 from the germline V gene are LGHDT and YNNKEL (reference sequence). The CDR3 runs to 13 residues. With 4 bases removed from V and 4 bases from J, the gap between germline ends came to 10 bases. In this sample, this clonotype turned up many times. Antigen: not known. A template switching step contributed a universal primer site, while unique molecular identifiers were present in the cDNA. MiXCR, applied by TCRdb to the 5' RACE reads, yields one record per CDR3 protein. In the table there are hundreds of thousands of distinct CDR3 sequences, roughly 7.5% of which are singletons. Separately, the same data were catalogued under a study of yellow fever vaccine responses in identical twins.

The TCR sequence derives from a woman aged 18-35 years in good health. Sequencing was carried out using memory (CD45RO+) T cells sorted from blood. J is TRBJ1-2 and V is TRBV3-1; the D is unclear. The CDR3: CASSRGSIYGYTF. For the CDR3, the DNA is TGTGCCAGCAGCCGTGGGAGCATCTATGGCTACACCTTC.